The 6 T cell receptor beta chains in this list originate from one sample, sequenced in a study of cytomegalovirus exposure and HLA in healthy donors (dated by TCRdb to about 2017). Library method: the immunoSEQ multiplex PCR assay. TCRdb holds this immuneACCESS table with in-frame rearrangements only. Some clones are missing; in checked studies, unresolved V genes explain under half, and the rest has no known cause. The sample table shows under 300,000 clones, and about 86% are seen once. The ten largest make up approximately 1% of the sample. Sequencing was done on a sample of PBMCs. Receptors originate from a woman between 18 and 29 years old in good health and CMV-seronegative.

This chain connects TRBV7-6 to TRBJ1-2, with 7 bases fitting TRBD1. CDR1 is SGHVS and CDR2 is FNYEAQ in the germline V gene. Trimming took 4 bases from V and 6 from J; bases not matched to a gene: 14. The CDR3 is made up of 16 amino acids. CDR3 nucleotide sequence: TGTGCCAGCAGCTCACAAGCGTACCAGGGGGTAAATGGCTACACCTTC. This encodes CASSSQAYQGVNGYTF.

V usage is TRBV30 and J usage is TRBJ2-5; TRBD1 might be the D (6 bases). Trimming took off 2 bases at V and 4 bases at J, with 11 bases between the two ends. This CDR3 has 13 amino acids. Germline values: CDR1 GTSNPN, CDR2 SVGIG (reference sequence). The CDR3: CAWSYTGSETQYF. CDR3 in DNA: TGTGCCTGGAGTTACACAGGGTCAGAGACCCAGTACTTC.

This chain's CDR3 is CASSLWGGGELFF. In nucleotides, the CDR3 is TGTGCCAGCAGTTTATGGGGGGGCGGGGAGCTGTTTTTT. The V call is TRBV27, the J call TRBJ2-2; 7 nucleotides agree with TRBD2. Trimming at V came to 1 base and at J to 7 bases, leaving 0 bases not matched to a gene. CDR3 length: 13 amino acids. The germline gives CDR1 MNHEY, CDR2 SMNVEV (reference sequence).

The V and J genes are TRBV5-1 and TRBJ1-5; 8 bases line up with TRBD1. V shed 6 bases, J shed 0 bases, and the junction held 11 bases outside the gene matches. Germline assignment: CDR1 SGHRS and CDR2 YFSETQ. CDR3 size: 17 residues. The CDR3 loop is CASIYPDRGHSNQPQHF. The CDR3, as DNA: TGCGCCAGCATATATCCAGACAGGGGACATAGCAATCAGCCCCAGCATTTT.

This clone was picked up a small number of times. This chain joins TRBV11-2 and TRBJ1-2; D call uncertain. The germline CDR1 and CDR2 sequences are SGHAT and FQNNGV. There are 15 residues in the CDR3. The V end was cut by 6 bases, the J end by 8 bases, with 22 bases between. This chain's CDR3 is CASRKIRGGLGGYTF. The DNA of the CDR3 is TGTGCCAGCAGAAAAATCCGAGGAGGGCTCGGCGGCTACACCTTC. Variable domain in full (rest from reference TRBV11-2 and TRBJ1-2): EAGVAQSPRYKIIEKRQSVAFWCNPISGHATLYWYQQILGQGPKLLIQFQNNGVVDDSQLPKDRFSAERLKGVDSTLKIQPAKLEDSAVYLCASRKIRGGLGGYTFGSGTRLTVV.

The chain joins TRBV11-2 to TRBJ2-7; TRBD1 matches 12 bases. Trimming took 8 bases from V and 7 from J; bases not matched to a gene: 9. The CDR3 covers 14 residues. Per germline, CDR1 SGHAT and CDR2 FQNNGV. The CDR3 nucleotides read TGTGCCAGCGGTTGGGGACAGGGGGCGGGTGAGCAGTACTTC. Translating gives CASGWGQGAGEQYF.